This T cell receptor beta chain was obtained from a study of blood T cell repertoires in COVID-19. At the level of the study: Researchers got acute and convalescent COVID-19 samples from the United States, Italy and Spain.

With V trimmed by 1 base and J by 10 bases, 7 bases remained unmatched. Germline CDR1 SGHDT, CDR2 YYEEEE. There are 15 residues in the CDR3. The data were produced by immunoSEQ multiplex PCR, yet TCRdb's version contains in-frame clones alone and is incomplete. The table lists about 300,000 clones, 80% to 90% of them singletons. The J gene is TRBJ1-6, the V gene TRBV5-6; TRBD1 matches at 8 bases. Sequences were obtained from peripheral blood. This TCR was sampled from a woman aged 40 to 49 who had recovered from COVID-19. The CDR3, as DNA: TGTGCCAGCAGCTTGAACAGGGGGTATGGCTCACCCCTCCACTTT. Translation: CASSLNRGYGSPLHF.